The 29 T cell receptor beta chains below all came from one sample that was sequenced in a study of tumor-infiltrating lymphocytes in oesophageal squamous cell carcinoma (dated by TCRdb to 2016 to 2018). Libraries were made using PCR. Sequenced on an Illumina HiSeq 2000. The public reads were quality trimmed at Q25 with fastp and then assembled into clones with MiXCR by TCRdb, keeping productive beta chains. Records with the same CDR3 protein are collapsed into one entry carrying the most frequent genes and DNA. The sample table lists under 15,000 distinct CDR3 sequences, approximately 50% of them with a count of one. Roughly 45% of the sample lies in the top ten. The sequencing sample was made of esophageal tumor tissue. Receptors were obtained from a female donor with esophageal squamous cell carcinoma.

This clonotype turned up a few times. One end of the junction varies from germline; a read error may be responsible. V and J are TRBV7-6 and TRBJ1-4; D is ambiguous. CDR1 SGHVS and CDR2 FNYEAQ come from the germline V gene. The CDR3 runs 14 residues. The CDR3 DNA is TGTGCTAGCAGCCTAAGTATGGCCGATGAAAAACTGTTTTTT. Translating gives CASSLSMADEKLFF. Together with reference TRBV7-6 and TRBJ1-4, the CDR3 gives the full variable domain: GAGVSQSPRYKVTKRGQDVALRCDPISGHVSLYWYRQALGQGPEFLTYFNYEAQQDKSGLPNDRFSAERPEGSISTLTIQRTEQRDSAMYRCASSLSMADEKLFFGSGTQLSVL.

This chain joins TRBV6-8 and TRBJ2-3, with TRBD1 matching 8 bases. The better agreement between TRBJ2-1 and the DNA end casts doubt on the J call. Per the germline V gene, CDR1 is MNHGY and CDR2 is SAAAGT. The CDR3 consists of 15 residues. The chain's CDR3 is CASRRTGFEFNEQFF. The CDR3 bases are TGTGCCAGCAGGAGGACAGGGTTCGAGTTCAATGAGCAGTTCTTC.

The gene calls are TRBV7-9 and TRBJ1-6; 7 bases line up with TRBD1. TRBJ1-5 matches the DNA end more closely, so the J call is doubtful. The CDR3 sequence is 18 residues long. CDR1 and CDR2 (germline): SEHNR, FQNEAQ (reference sequence). The CDR3 DNA reads TGTGCCAGCAGCTCGACGGGACAGCGCCTCAGAGTAAATCAGCCCCAGCATTTT. Amino acid sequence: CASSSTGQRLRVNQPQHF.

This clonotype was recorded once. The CDR3 sequence: CASSLAADRDEKLFF. CDR3 DNA sequence: TGTGCCAGCAGCTTAGCGGCGGACAGGGATGAAAAACTGTTTTTT. V and J are TRBV7-6 and TRBJ1-4, with TRBD1 identical over 8 bases. There are 15 residues in the CDR3. V shed 0 bases, J shed 6 bases, and the junction held 3 bases outside the gene matches. The germline gives CDR1 SGHVS, CDR2 FNYEAQ.

This clonotype has only one observation. The V and J genes are TRBV7-3 and TRBJ2-3; D tentatively fits TRBD1 or TRBD2 (5 bases each). The J call is uncertain, as TRBJ2-5 better fits the DNA end. CDR3 length: 14 amino acids. Per the germline V gene, CDR1 is SGHTA and CDR2 is FQGTGA. The CDR3 loop reads CASSSWTGPETQYF. CDR3 nucleotides: TGTGCCAGCAGCTCCTGGACGGGGCCGGAGACCCAGTACTTC.

The chain recombines TRBV7-1 with TRBJ1-1, with D maybe TRBD1 (6 bases). Judging by the DNA end, TRBJ1-3 fits better; the J call may be wrong. TRBV7-1 is designated an ORF whose function remains uncertain. The CDR3 runs 16 residues. CDR3 DNA sequence: TGTGCCAGCAGCTCTTTTAGGGGGGCGCACGGAAACACCATATATTTT. It specifies CASSSFRGAHGNTIYF.

This chain links TRBV28 with TRBJ2-3; 7 bases map to TRBD2. Trimming took 3 bases from V and 1 from J; bases not matched to a gene: 4. The CDR3 has 15 amino acids. Germline V gives CDR1 MDHEN, CDR2 SYDVKM. In DNA form, the CDR3 reads TGTGCCAGCAGTTTTTGGGGGGGGGGCACAGATACGCAGTATTTT. Translating it yields CASSFWGGGTDTQYF.

Points on this clonotype: Mismatch with germline at one junction end may stem from a read error. The gene calls are TRBV7-2 and TRBJ2-5, with D possibly matching TRBD2 (7 bases). In germline, CDR1 is SGHTA, CDR2 FQGNSA. The length of the CDR3 is 15 residues. Written as DNA, the CDR3 is TGTGCCAGCAGCGGAAGGGGGGGCGGAACCGGGGAGCTGTATTTT. Residues: CASSGRGGGTGELYF. The variable domain in full, with the rest retrieved from reference TRBV7-2 and TRBJ2-5, is GAGVSQSPSNKVTEKGKDVELRCDPISGHTALYWYRQSLGQGLEFLIYFQGNSAPDKSGLPSDRFSAERTGGSVSTLTIQRTQQEDSAVYLCASSGRGGGTGELYFGPGTRLLVL.

This clonotype was detected a few times. The chain has TRBV10-3 and TRBJ2-1; D gene unclear. With the DNA end fitting TRBJ2-5 better, the J assignment may be wrong. The germline V gene encodes CDR1 ENHRY and CDR2 SYGVKD. CDR3 length: 13 amino acids. CDR3 region: CAISARLQETQYF. CDR3 coding DNA: TGTGCCATCAGTGCAAGGCTACAAGAGACCCAGTACTTC.

V gene TRBV6-1 combines with J gene TRBJ1-4; D is undetermined. With 6 bases removed from V and 7 bases from J, the gap between germline ends came to 12 bases. This CDR3 is 13 amino acids long. Germline V gene sequence: CDR1 MNHNS, CDR2 SASEGT. CDR3 coding DNA: TGTGCCAGCAGCATGAACATAGGTGAAAAACTGTTTTTT. Encoded protein: CASSMNIGEKLFF.

In its sample, this clonotype ranks as large. The rearrangement links TRBV7-9 to TRBJ2-5, with 11 positions matching TRBD1. The junction had 10 bases not matched to a gene; V was cut back by 5 bases and J by 5 bases. The CDR3 has 16 residues. The V gene's germline CDR1 is SEHNR and CDR2 FQNEAQ (reference sequence). CDR3 DNA: TGTGCCAGCAGCCCCGGGACAGGGGGACTGAGGGAGACCCAGTACTTC. It specifies CASSPGTGGLRETQYF.

On this clonotype: No conserved phenylalanine or tryptophan is present at the end of the CDR3, so a read error is the likely explanation. The DNA is omitted, as the CDR3 cannot be located on it reliably, and the CDR3 follows TCRdb's listing. The J gene is TRBJ2-6, the V gene TRBV28; the DNA was not used to check the table's D call, TRBD2. The CDR3 spans 16 amino acids, including both terminal residues. CDR1 MDHEN and CDR2 SYDVKM come from the germline V gene. The CDR3 sequence is CASREASGVNEQFFGA.

The chain is built from TRBV7-3 and TRBJ2-3, with 8 nucleotides matching TRBD2. Germline-derived CDR1 and CDR2 are SGHTA and FQGTGA. The J segment lost 5 bases and the V segment lost 0 bases, leaving 4 bases of the junction unmatched. The CDR3 contains 15 residues. CDR3 region: CASSLTAGEIDTQYF. The DNA for the CDR3 is TGTGCCAGCAGCTTAACAGCGGGAGAGATAGATACGCAGTATTTT.

There are many counts of this clonotype. The V gene is TRBV5-4, the J gene TRBJ2-2, with 14 bases fitting TRBD2. CDR3 length: 17 residues. V lost 4 bases and J lost 3; bases outside the gene matches: 5. CDR1 and CDR2 (germline): SGHNT, YYREEE (reference sequence). The CDR3 here is CASSPGLAGVDTGELFF. Written as DNA, the CDR3 is TGTGCCAGCAGCCCGGGACTAGCGGGGGTTGACACCGGGGAGCTGTTTTTT.

This clonotype came up a few times. A much larger clone is a single base away; this may be a read error. V and J are TRBV6-1 and TRBJ2-3, with a weak D call TRBD2 (6 bases). The CDR3 is made up of 13 amino acids. Trimming left V 4 bases short and J 14 bases short, with 19 bases between. Germline loops: CDR1 MNHNS, CDR2 SASEGT. This CDR3 reads CASSGAPRGELYF. DNA for the CDR3: TGTGCCAGCAGTGGAGCCCCCCGCGGGGAGCTGTATTTT.

There are a few counts of this clonotype. The chain's CDR3 is CASSPRSDRTYNYGYTF. The CDR3 DNA reads as TGTGCCAGCTCACCACGGTCCGACAGGACCTATAACTATGGCTACACCTTC. The chain joins TRBV18 to TRBJ1-2; D may be TRBD1 (6 bases). V shed 1 base and J shed 1 base, with 16 bases lying between them. The CDR3 totals 17 residues. The germline V gene encodes CDR1 KGHSH and CDR2 LQKENI.

This chain joins TRBV18 and TRBJ1-6; a weak D match, TRBD1 (5 bases). The CDR3 runs 15 residues. V was shortened by 6 bases and J by 6 bases, with 15 bases between the two germline ends. Germline V CDR1 and CDR2: KGHSH, LQKENI. CDR3 loop: CASSPPGRPNSPLHF. CDR3 coding DNA: TGTGCCAGCTCTCCCCCGGGACGGCCTAATTCACCCCTCCACTTT.

V gene TRBV12-3 or TRBV12-4 combines with J gene TRBJ1-1, with D tentatively TRBD2 (6 bases). The DNA matches TRBJ2-3 better at its end, which makes the J call doubtful. The CDR3 runs to 14 residues. CDR3 region: CASSLWGDLDTQYF. The CDR3 DNA reads TGTGCCAGCAGTTTATGGGGGGACCTAGATACGCAGTATTTT.

V and J are TRBV20-1 and TRBJ2-4; D gene uncertain. The tail of the sequence fits TRBJ2-1 better, so the J call may be wrong. This CDR3 comprises 10 residues. Germline V CDR1 and CDR2: DFQATT, SNEGSKA (reference sequence). CDR3 in DNA: TGCAGTGCTCAGCGACATGAGCAGTTCTTC. The encoded protein is CSAQRHEQFF.

The V gene is TRBV11-2, the J gene TRBJ2-7; D gene uncertain. Trimming took 5 bases from V and 3 from J, leaving 8 bases between them. The CDR3 has 12 amino acids. Germline CDR1 is SGHAT and CDR2 is FQNNGV. CDR3 residues: CASSPRIYEQYF. The DNA of the CDR3 is TGTGCCAGCAGCCCCCGGATCTACGAGCAGTACTTC.

The chain links TRBV6-5 to TRBJ2-1, with TRBD2 as a possible D gene (5 bases). Trimming cost V 0 bases and J 5 bases, with 17 bases left between them. The CDR3 has 17 residues. CDR1 MNHEY and CDR2 SVGAGI come from the germline V gene. CDR3 amino acids: CASSYSIRGTINNEQFF. The CDR3 DNA reads as TGTGCCAGCAGTTACTCGATACGGGGTACTATTAACAATGAGCAGTTCTTC.

CDR3 coding DNA: TGTGCCAGCAGCTTAAGGGACTCGTCCATTCAGTACTTC. Its translation: CASSLRDSSIQYF. The chain links TRBV11-3 to TRBJ2-4; D might be TRBD2 (6 bases). This CDR3 spans 13 amino acids. CDR1 and CDR2 from the germline V gene are SGHNT and YENEEA. The V and J ends lost 2 bases and 9 bases respectively, with 11 bases between them.

The chain is built from TRBV11-2 and TRBJ2-5; 8 bases are shared with TRBD2. The germline V gene has CDR1 SGHAT and CDR2 FQNNGV. V was pared by 8 bases and J by 1 base, with 3 bases of the junction left unmatched. The CDR3 is made up of 13 amino acids. The CDR3 loop reads CASGAGGQETQYF. CDR3 coding DNA: TGTGCCAGCGGTGCGGGAGGCCAAGAGACCCAGTACTTC.

By frequency in the sample, this clonotype is large (0.1 to 1%). The chain is built from TRBV7-9 and TRBJ2-1; maybe TRBD1 (5 bases). This CDR3 comprises 12 residues. Trimming pared 4 bases from V and 4 bases from J, leaving 5 bases between. Germline V gene data show CDR1 as SEHNR and CDR2 as FQNEAQ (reference sequence). CDR3 sequence reads: CASSYRYNEQFF. For the CDR3, the DNA is TGTGCCAGCAGCTACAGGTACAATGAGCAGTTCTTC.

The V call is TRBV7-3, the J call TRBJ2-1, with TRBD2 identical over 9 bases. V trimming: 1 base; J trimming: 4 bases; junction bases outside the gene matches: 5. Germline-derived CDR1 and CDR2 are SGHTA and FQGTGA. CDR3 size: 16 residues. The CDR3 coding sequence is TGTGCCAGCAGCTTAATACCAGCGGGAGGTTACAATGAGCAGTTCTTC. Translation: CASSLIPAGGYNEQFF.

This clonotype was detected ten times or more. The V and J genes are TRBV27 and TRBJ2-7, with TRBD1 matching 10 bases. Looked up from germline, CDR1 is MNHEY and CDR2 is SMNVEV (reference sequence). V lost 6 bases to trimming and J lost 3 bases; unmatched junction nucleotides: 8. CDR3 length equals 15 residues. The CDR3 DNA follows: TGTGCCAGCAGGTTAACGGGACAGGGGTACTACGAGCAGTACTTC. This encodes CASRLTGQGYYEQYF.

The rearrangement links TRBV6-1 to TRBJ1-5, with D maybe TRBD1 (5 bases). This CDR3 is built from 14 residues. V lost 3 bases, J lost 5 bases, and 11 bases lay in between. Germline CDR1 is MNHNS and CDR2 is SASEGT. The DNA for the CDR3 is TGTGCCAGCAGTGAGGCAGGAGGGGATCAGCCCCAGCATTTT. Translating gives CASSEAGGDQPQHF.

V gene TRBV12-5 combines with J gene TRBJ2-5; D uncertain. Germline loops: CDR1 LGHNT, CDR2 FRNRAP. This CDR3 contains 11 residues. Trimming took off 2 bases at V and 4 bases at J, with 2 bases between the two ends. The CDR3 region has the DNA TGTGCTAGTGGTTTGATAGAGACCCAGTACTTC. Translation gives CASGLIETQYF. Full variable domain (rest looked up from reference TRBV12-5 and TRBJ2-5): DARVTQTPRHKVTEMGQEVTMRCQPILGHNTVFWYRQTMMQGLELLAYFRNRAPLDDSGMPKDRFSAEMPDATLATLKIQPSEPRDSAVYFCASGLIETQYFGPGTRLLVL.

This clonotype was counted a few times. V gene TRBV7-2 combines with J gene TRBJ2-2; 9 positions agree with TRBD1. Trimming removed 1 base from V and 1 base from J; junction bases left unmatched: 1. The CDR3 spans 16 residues. CDR1 is SGHTA, CDR2 FQGNSA, per germline. In DNA form, the CDR3 reads TGTGCCAGCAGCTTAGGGGGACAGGGGAACACCGGGGAGCTGTTTTTT. It specifies CASSLGGQGNTGELFF.